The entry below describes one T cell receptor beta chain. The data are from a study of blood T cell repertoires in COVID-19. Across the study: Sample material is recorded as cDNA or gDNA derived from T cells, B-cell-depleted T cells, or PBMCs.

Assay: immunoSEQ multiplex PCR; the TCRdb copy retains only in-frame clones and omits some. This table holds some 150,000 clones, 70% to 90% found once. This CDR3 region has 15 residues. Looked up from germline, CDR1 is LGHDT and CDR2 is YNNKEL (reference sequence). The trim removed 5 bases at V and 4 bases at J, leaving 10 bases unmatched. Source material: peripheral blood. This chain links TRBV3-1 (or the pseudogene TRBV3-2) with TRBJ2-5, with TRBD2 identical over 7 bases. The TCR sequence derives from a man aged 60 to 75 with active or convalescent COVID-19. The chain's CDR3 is CASSVHRGRVETQYF. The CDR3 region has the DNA TGTGCCAGCAGCGTCCACCGGGGGAGGGTAGAGACCCAGTACTTC.